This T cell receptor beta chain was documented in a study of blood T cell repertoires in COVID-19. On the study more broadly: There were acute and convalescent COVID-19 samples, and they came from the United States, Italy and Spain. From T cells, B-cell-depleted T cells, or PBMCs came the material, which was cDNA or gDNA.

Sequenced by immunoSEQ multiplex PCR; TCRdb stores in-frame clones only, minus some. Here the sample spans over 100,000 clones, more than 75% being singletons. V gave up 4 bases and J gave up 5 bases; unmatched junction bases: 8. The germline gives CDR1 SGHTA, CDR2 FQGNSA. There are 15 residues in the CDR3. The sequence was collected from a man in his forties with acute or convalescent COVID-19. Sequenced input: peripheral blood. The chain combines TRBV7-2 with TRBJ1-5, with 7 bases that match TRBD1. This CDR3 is CASSSGTATHQPQHF. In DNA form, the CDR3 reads TGTGCCAGCAGCTCGGGGACAGCTACACATCAGCCCCAGCATTTT.